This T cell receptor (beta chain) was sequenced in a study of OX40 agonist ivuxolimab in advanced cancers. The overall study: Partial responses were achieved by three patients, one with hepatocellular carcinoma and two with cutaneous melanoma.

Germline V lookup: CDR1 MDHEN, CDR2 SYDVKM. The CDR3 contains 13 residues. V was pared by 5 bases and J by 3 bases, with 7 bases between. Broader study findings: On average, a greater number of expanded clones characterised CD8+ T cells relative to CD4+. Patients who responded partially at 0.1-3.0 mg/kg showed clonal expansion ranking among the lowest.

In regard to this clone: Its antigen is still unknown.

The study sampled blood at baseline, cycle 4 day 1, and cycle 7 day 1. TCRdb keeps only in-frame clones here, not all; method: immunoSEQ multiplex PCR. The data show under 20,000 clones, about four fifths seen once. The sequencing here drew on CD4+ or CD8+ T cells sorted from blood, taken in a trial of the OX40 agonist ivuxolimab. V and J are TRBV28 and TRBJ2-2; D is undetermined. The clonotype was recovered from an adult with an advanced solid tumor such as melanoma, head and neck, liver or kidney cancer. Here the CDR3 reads CASSPQYTGELFF. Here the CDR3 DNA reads TGTGCCAGCAGTCCCCAGTACACCGGGGAGCTGTTTTTT.